The 17 T cell receptor beta chains below come from one sample, sequenced in a study of cytomegalovirus exposure and HLA in healthy donors (dated by TCRdb to about 2017). Libraries were built with the immunoSEQ multiplex PCR assay. A mixture of 60 forward primers for TCR Vbeta segments and 13 reverse primers for TCR Jbeta segments was used in the multiplex PCR. This is the immuneACCESS table as TCRdb keeps it, with only in-frame sequences that have V and J called. A part of the clones is gone; compared with another copy, unresolved V genes explain less than half, and the rest is unexplained. The sample records 150,000 to 200,000 clones, about 78% of which are singletons. Clones ranked in the top ten supply less than 15% of the sample. The sequencing input was PBMCs. The receptor source for this set is a woman between 50 and 59 years old in good health and CMV-seropositive.

This clone was observed a handful of times. The same CDR3 is also encoded by other DNA sequences in this sample. The V gene is TRBV29-1, the J gene TRBJ2-7; no clear D. CDR1 and CDR2 (germline): SQVTM, ANQGSEA. V lost 0 bases, J lost 0 bases, and 6 bases lay in between. This CDR3 contains 13 residues. CDR3 protein: CSVEDNSSYEQYF. The CDR3 DNA is TGCAGCGTTGAAGATAACAGCTCCTACGAGCAGTACTTC.

Concerning this clone: A junction boundary mismatches the germline segment, possibly from a read error. The rearrangement joins TRBV29-1 to TRBJ2-7, with TRBD2 matching 9 bases. From germline, CDR1 is SQVTM and CDR2 ANQGSEA. The CDR3 covers 16 residues. Here the CDR3 reads CSVEGGERGVPYEQYF. The CDR3 region has the DNA TGCAGCGTCGAAGGGGGAGAGCGGGGGGTGCCCTACGAGCAGTACTTC.

This chain links TRBV15 with TRBJ1-1; D not certain. V was shortened by 5 bases and J by 0 bases, with 4 bases between the two germline ends. The germline gives CDR1 LNHNV, CDR2 YYDKDF (reference sequence). The CDR3 is 12 residues long. CDR3 protein: CATSYMNTEAFF. The CDR3 DNA reads as TGTGCCACCAGCTACATGAACACTGAAGCTTTCTTT.

In DNA form, the CDR3 reads TGTGCCAGCAGCAAATGTCGACTAGTTAGCCAAGAGACCCAGTACTTC. Protein: CASSKCRLVSQETQYF. The chain links TRBV21-1 to TRBJ2-5; TRBD2 was called by the table and not checked on the DNA. TRBV21-1 is reported as a pseudogene. CDR3 length equals 16 residues.

This chain joins TRBV6-5 and TRBJ2-7, with TRBD1 matching over 7 bases. The germline V gene encodes CDR1 MNHEY and CDR2 SVGAGI. Trimming at V came to 5 bases and at J to 0 bases, leaving 7 bases not matched to a gene. This CDR3 has 15 amino acids. CDR3 nucleotide sequence: TGTGCCAGCAGTCCCCGACAGGGTGGCTCCTACGAGCAGTACTTC. Its protein is CASSPRQGGSYEQYF.

This sequence joins TRBV10-3 and TRBJ1-1; 8 bases map to TRBD1. Trimming took 3 bases from V and 2 from J; bases not matched to a gene: 5. CDR1 ENHRY and CDR2 SYGVKD come from the germline V gene. The CDR3 totals 15 residues. The DNA of the CDR3 is TGTGCCATCAGTGATCTAGGACAGGGTAACACTGAAGCTTTCTTT. Protein sequence: CAISDLGQGNTEAFF.

V is TRBV5-6 and J is TRBJ2-1; D is perhaps TRBD2 (6 bases). Trimming left V 4 bases short and J 4 bases short, with 12 bases between. The germline gives CDR1 SGHDT, CDR2 YYEEEE. The CDR3 has 14 residues. The CDR3 DNA sequence: TGTGCCAGCAGCCCTGGAGGGACTTACAATGAGCAGTTCTTC. It specifies CASSPGGTYNEQFF.

This sequence joins TRBV19 and TRBJ1-1; no definite D call. The CDR3 totals 15 residues. Looked up from germline, CDR1 is LNHDA and CDR2 is SQIVND (reference sequence). The V gene lost 7 bases and the J gene lost 0 bases, with 15 bases spanning the gap. The CDR3 loop is CASNKAGRMNTEAFF. CDR3 bases: TGTGCCAGTAACAAGGCGGGCCGGATGAACACTGAAGCTTTCTTT.

The chain uses TRBV7-2 and TRBJ1-2, with 10 bases aligning to TRBD1. Unmatched junction bases numbered 4, after V lost 0 bases and J lost 6 bases. In germline, CDR1 is SGHTA, CDR2 FQGNSA. CDR3 length: 15 amino acids. CDR3 residues: CASSLAGQGKDGYTF. The CDR3 DNA follows: TGTGCCAGCAGCTTAGCGGGACAGGGGAAAGATGGCTACACCTTC.

J is TRBJ1-6 and V is TRBV6-1, with 9 positions matching TRBD1. V shed 6 bases and J 12 bases; nucleotides not matched to a gene: 3. The germline gives CDR1 MNHNS, CDR2 SASEGT. The CDR3 is 12 amino acids. The DNA of the CDR3 is TGTGCCAGCAGCGTGGGACAGGGACCCCTCCACTTT. Protein: CASSVGQGPLHF.

The V and J genes are TRBV2 and TRBJ1-4; unclear D gene. The CDR3 length is 12 residues. Germline CDR1 reads SNHLY; CDR2 reads FYNNEI. V lost 7 bases and J 7 bases, leaving 10 bases between the germline ends. DNA of the CDR3: TGTGCCAGCATTGGACGGGGTGAAAAACTGTTTTTT. This sequence encodes CASIGRGEKLFF.

The chain links TRBV5-1 to TRBJ1-2, with TRBD1 matching 7 bases. Germline V gene data show CDR1 as SGHRS and CDR2 as YFSETQ. The CDR3 runs to 15 residues. V was clipped by 6 bases and J by 6 bases; unmatched bases: 14. The CDR3 region is CASIPMTGHSNGYTF. The CDR3 DNA reads as TGCGCCAGCATCCCCATGACAGGGCATTCTAATGGCTACACCTTC.

The chain has TRBV18 and TRBJ2-6, with TRBD1 matching 9 bases. Germline CDR1 is KGHSH and CDR2 is LQKENI. After removal of 3 bases from V and 0 bases from J, the junction contained 6 bases not matched to a gene. This CDR3 has 18 residues. Here the CDR3 reads CASSPPGTGNSGANVLTF. The CDR3 DNA sequence: TGTGCCAGCTCACCCCCCGGGACAGGGAACTCTGGGGCCAACGTCCTGACTTTC.

The chain joins TRBV15 to TRBJ2-1; 8 positions agree with TRBD2. CDR3 length: 15 residues. The V segment lost 0 bases and the J segment 8 bases; nucleotides outside the gene matches: 6. Germline V gene data show CDR1 as LNHNV and CDR2 as YYDKDF (reference sequence). The DNA for the CDR3 is TGTGCCACCAGCAGAGATGTGACGGGGGGGGATGAGCAGTTCTTC. Amino acids: CATSRDVTGGDEQFF.

This clone was found a few times. The gene calls are TRBV13 and TRBJ2-7; no clear D gene. Germline V gives CDR1 PRHDT, CDR2 FYEKMQ (reference sequence). Trimming removed 5 bases at V and 0 bases at J, with 5 bases between. The CDR3 covers 12 residues. The CDR3 reads CASSLSSYEQYF. The CDR3 coding sequence is TGTGCCAGCAGCCTCAGCTCCTACGAGCAGTACTTC.

This clone has just a few counts. V usage is TRBV5-1 and J usage is TRBJ1-2; 7 bases agree with TRBD1. CDR3 size: 13 residues. V was pared by 4 bases and J by 4 bases, with 4 bases of the junction left unmatched. Germline CDR1 is SGHRS and CDR2 is YFSETQ. CDR3 amino acids: CASSPDRTYGYTF. CDR3 DNA sequence: TGCGCCAGCAGCCCGGACAGGACCTATGGCTACACCTTC.

V is TRBV5-1 and J is TRBJ1-1, with 7 bases aligning to TRBD1. The V gene's germline CDR1 is SGHRS and CDR2 YFSETQ. The CDR3 runs 15 residues. V dropped 5 bases and J dropped 6; count of bases not matched to a gene: 13. The CDR3 DNA sequence: TGCGCCAGCAGGGCTAGGGGGCGAGGTTTTGCTGAAGCTTTCTTT. It is translated as CASRARGRGFAEAFF.